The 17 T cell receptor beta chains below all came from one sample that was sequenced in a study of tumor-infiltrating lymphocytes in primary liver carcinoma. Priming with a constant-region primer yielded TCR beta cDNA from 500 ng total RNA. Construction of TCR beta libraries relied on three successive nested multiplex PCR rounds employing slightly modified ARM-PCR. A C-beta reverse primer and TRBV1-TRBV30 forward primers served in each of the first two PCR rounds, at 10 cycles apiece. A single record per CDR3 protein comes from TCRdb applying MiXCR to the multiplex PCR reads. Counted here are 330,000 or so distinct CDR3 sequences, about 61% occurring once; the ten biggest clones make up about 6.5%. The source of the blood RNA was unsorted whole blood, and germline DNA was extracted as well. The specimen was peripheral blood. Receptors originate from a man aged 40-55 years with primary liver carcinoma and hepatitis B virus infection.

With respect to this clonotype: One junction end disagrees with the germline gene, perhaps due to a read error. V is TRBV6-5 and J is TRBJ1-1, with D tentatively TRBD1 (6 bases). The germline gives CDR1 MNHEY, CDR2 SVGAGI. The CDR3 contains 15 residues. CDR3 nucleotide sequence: TGTGCCTGCAGTTACTCGGGGGCCGGCCGTAGTGAAGCTTTCTTT. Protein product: CACSYSGAGRSEAFF.

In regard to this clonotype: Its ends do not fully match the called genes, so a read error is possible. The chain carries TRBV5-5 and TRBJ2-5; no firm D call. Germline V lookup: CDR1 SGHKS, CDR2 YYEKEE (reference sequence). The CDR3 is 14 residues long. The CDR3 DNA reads TGTGCCGGCAGCCCTCACGCAGACCAAGAGACCCAGTACTTC. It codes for CAGSPHADQETQYF.

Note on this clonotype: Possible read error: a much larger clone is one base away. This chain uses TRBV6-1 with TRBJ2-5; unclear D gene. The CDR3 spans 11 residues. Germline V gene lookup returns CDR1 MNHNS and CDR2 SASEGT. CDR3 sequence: CASSPLETLYF. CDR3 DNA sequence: TGTGCCAGCAGCCCCCTGGAGACCCTGTACTTC.

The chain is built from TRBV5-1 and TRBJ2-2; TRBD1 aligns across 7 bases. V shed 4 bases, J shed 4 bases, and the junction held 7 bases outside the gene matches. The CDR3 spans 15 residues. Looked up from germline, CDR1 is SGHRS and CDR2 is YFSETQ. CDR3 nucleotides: TGCGCCAGCAGCATTACAGGGGTTTTCACCGGGGAGCTGTTTTTT. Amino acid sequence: CASSITGVFTGELFF.

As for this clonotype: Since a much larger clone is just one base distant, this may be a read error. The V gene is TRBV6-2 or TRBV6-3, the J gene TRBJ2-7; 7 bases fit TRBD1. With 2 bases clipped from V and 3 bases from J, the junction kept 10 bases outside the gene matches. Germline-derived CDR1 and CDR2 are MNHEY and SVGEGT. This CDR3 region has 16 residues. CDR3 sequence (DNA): TGTGCCAGCAGTTACAATGGGGGACAGTTCTTCTACGAGCAGTACTTC. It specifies CASSYNGGQFFYEQYF.

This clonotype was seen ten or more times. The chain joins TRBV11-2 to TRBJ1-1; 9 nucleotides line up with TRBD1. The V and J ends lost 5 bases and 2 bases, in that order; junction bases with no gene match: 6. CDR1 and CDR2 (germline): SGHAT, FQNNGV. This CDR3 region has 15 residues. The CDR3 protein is CASSQLDRGNTEAFF. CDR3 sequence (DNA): TGTGCCAGCAGCCAATTGGACAGGGGAAACACTGAAGCTTTCTTT.

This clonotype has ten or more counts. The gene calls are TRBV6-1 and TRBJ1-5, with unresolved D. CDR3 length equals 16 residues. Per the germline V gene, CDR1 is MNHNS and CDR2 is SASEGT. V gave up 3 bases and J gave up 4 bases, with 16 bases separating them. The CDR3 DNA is TGTGCCAGCAGTGACCACGACGGGGATCGGAATCAGCCCCAGCATTTT. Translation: CASSDHDGDRNQPQHF.

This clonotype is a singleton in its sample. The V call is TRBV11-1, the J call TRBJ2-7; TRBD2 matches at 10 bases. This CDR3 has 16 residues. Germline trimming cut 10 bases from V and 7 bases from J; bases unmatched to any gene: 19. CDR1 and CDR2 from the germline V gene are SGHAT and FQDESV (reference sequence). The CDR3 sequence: CANRGGASGSLYEQYF. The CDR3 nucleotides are TGTGCCAACAGAGGCGGGGCTAGCGGGAGTCTCTATGAGCAGTACTTC.

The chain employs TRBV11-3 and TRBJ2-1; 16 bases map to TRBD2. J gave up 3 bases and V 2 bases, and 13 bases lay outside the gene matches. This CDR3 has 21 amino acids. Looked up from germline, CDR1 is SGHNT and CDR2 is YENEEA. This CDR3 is CASSLHPPGTSGRAYYNEQFF. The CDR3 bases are TGTGCCAGCAGCTTACACCCCCCCGGGACTAGCGGGAGGGCCTACTACAATGAGCAGTTCTTC.

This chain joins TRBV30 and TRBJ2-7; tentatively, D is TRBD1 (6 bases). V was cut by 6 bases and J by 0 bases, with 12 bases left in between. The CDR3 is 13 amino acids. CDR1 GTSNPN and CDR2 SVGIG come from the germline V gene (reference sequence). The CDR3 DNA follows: TGTGCCTGCACACAGGGCAGCTCCTACGAGCAGTACTTC. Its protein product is CACTQGSSYEQYF.

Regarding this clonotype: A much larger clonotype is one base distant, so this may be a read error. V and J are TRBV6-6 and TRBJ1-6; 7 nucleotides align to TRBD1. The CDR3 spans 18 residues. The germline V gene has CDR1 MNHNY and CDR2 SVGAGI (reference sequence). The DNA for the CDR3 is TGTGCCAGCAGTCCTCCGGAGGGGGCGCGTACACCAGTGTCACTCCTCCACTTT. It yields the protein CASSPPEGARTPVSLLHF.

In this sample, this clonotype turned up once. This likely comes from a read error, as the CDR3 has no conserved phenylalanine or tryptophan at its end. As DNA, the CDR3 is TGCGCCAGCAGCGGGGGACCCCCGATAAGAGCTTTCCTT. Translated: CASSGGPPIRAFL. J is TRBJ1-1 and V is TRBV11-2, with D perhaps TRBD1 (5 bases). The germline V gene encodes CDR1 SGHAT and CDR2 FQNNGV. CDR3 length equals 13 residues.

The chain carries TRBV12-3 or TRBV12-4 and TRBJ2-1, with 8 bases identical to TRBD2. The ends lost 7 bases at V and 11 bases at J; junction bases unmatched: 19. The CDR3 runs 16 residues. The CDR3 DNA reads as TGTGCCAGCAATATTCCGGGACTAGAGGTATCACTTAAGCAGTTCTTC. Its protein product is CASNIPGLEVSLKQFF.

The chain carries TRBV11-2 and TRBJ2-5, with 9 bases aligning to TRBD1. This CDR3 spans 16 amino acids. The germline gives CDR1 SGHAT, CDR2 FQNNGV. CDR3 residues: CVSSPTFGTGTETQYF. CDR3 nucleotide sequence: TGTGTCAGTAGCCCAACATTCGGGACAGGGACAGAGACCCAGTACTTC.

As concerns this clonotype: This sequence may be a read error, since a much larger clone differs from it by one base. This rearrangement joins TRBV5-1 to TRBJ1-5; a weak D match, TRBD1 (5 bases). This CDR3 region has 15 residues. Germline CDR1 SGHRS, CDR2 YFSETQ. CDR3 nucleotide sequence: TGCGCCAGCAGCTTGGAAGGGGCGAGCAATGAGCCCCAGCATTTT. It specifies CASSLEGASNEPQHF.

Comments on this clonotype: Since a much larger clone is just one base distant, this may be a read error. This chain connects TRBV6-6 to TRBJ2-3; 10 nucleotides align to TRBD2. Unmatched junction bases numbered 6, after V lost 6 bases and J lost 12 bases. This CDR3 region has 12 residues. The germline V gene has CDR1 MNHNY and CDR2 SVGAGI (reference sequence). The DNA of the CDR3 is TGTGCCAGCAGCCCCAAGCGGGAGGGCCAGTATTTT. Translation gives CASSPKREGQYF.

In DNA form, the CDR3 reads TGTGCCAGCGGTCTAGACAGGGGGAGGGAGCAGTACTTC. It yields the protein CASGLDRGREQYF. The chain links TRBV28 to TRBJ2-7, with TRBD1 matching 9 bases. Germline V gene lookup returns CDR1 MDHEN and CDR2 SYDVKM. This CDR3 is 13 amino acids long. V was pared by 8 bases and J by 7 bases, with 9 bases of the junction left unmatched.